The 28 T cell receptor beta chains below all came from one sample that was sequenced in a study of shared clonotypes between healthy human individuals. The repertoire was sequenced with immunoSEQ multiplex PCR; TCRdb's copy has only in-frame clones and lacks some. In the table there are 170,000 or so clones, 66% of which are singletons. The sample taken for sequencing was memory CD4+ T cells sorted from blood. As for subset: CD45RA-negative fraction. The receptors stem from a man younger than 40 in good health.

This clone has ten or more counts. The chain recombines TRBV5-6 with TRBJ1-2; TRBD1 matches at 9 bases. Germline V CDR1 and CDR2: SGHDT, YYEEEE. The CDR3 is 17 amino acids. V lost 4 bases, J lost 0 bases, and 10 bases stayed unmatched. CDR3 amino acids: CASSPSWTGATNYGYTF. CDR3 coding DNA: TGTGCCAGCAGCCCAAGTTGGACAGGGGCGACTAACTATGGCTACACCTTC. Together with reference TRBV5-6 and TRBJ1-2, the CDR3 gives the full variable domain: DAGVTQSPTHLIKTRGQQVTLRCSPKSGHDTVSWYQQALGQGPQFIFQYYEEEERQRGNFPDRFSGHQFPNYSSELNVNALLLGDSALYLCASSPSWTGATNYGYTFGSGTRLTVV.

The CDR3 reads CASSQDQRGNTEAFF. The DNA for the CDR3 is TGCGCCAGCAGCCAAGATCAGCGGGGGAACACTGAAGCTTTCTTT. The gene calls are TRBV4-1 and TRBJ1-1, with D unresolved. The V gene lost 0 bases and the J gene lost 1 base, with 9 bases spanning the gap. The germline V gene has CDR1 MGHRA and CDR2 YSYEKL. CDR3 length: 15 amino acids.

The chain has TRBV7-9 and TRBJ1-1; D is undetermined. Germline CDR1 and CDR2: SEHNR and FQNEAQ (reference sequence). The ends were cut back, 7 bases at V and 1 base at J, with 10 bases in the middle. This CDR3 region has 13 residues. CDR3 DNA: TGTGCCAGCATCCTCCTTGGGAACACTGAAGCTTTCTTT. This codes for CASILLGNTEAFF.

There are a few counts of this clone. This chain links TRBV27 with TRBJ2-1, with D perhaps TRBD2 (6 bases). CDR3 length: 14 amino acids. Germline assignment: CDR1 MNHEY and CDR2 SMNVEV (reference sequence). Trimming cost V 8 bases and J 0 bases, with 11 bases left between them. Written as DNA, the CDR3 is TGTGCCAGCCAGATAGCGGTCTCCTACAATGAGCAGTTCTTC. Protein sequence: CASQIAVSYNEQFF.

This rearrangement joins TRBV5-4 to TRBJ2-2, with 12 bases lining up with TRBD2. Germline CDR1 and CDR2: SGHNT and YYREEE (reference sequence). The CDR3 spans 17 residues. V trimming: 0 bases; J trimming: 6 bases; junction bases outside the gene matches: 6. CDR3 nucleotides: TGTGCCAGCAGCTTGGGGGCTAGCGGGAGGGCCCCCGGGGAGCTGTTTTTT. This gives the protein CASSLGASGRAPGELFF.

CDR3 bases: TGTGCCAGCAGTCTGTGGGGGGAGTCCTTATCGACCTTC. Protein sequence: CASSLWGESLSTF. This chain connects TRBV6-1 to TRBJ1-2; a possible D gene is TRBD1 (5 bases). CDR1 is MNHNS and CDR2 is SASEGT in the germline V gene. The CDR3 contains 13 residues. V lost 5 bases, J lost 14 bases, and 21 bases lay in between.

To note about this clone: A junction end diverges from the germline sequence, so it may reflect a read error. Other DNA sequences in the same sample also yield this CDR3. The chain has TRBV5-1 and TRBJ2-3; D unresolved. This CDR3 spans 11 amino acids. The germline CDR1 and CDR2 sequences are SGHRS and YFSETQ. CDR3 region: CASSLADTQYF. The CDR3 nucleotides are TGCGCCAGCAGTTTGGCAGATACGCAGTATTTT.

This clone came up many times. The gene calls are TRBV7-2 and TRBJ2-7; TRBD2 is a possible D gene (6 bases). CDR3 length: 14 amino acids. Trimming took 0 bases from V and 7 from J, leaving 13 bases between them. Germline values: CDR1 SGHTA, CDR2 FQGNSA. CDR3 DNA sequence: TGTGCCAGCAGCTTAGCTCCGGGAGTGCGGGAGCAGTACTTC. Amino acids: CASSLAPGVREQYF.

This clone occurred many times. The chain employs TRBV7-6 and TRBJ2-1; 8 bases are a match to TRBD2. The V segment lost 1 base and the J segment 8 bases; nucleotides outside the gene matches: 4. Germline assignment: CDR1 SGHVS and CDR2 FNYEAQ. This CDR3 comprises 14 residues. This CDR3 reads CASSLGGTSHEQFF. Here the CDR3 DNA reads TGTGCCAGCAGCTTAGGGGGGACTAGTCATGAGCAGTTCTTC. Drawing the rest from reference TRBV7-6 and TRBJ2-1, the complete variable domain is GAGVSQSPRYKVTKRGQDVALRCDPISGHVSLYWYRQALGQGPEFLTYFNYEAQQDKSGLPNDRFSAERPEGSISTLTIQRTEQRDSAMYRCASSLGGTSHEQFFGPGTRLTVL.

The J gene is TRBJ2-1, the V gene TRBV28; D gene unclear. Trimming shortened V by 6 bases and J by 4 bases, and 19 bases separated the two germline ends. This CDR3 contains 16 residues. Germline values: CDR1 MDHEN, CDR2 SYDVKM. The CDR3 protein is CASSPPLTPPYNEQFF. The CDR3 DNA sequence: TGTGCCAGCAGCCCCCCTTTGACCCCGCCTTACAATGAGCAGTTCTTC.

CDR3 in amino acids: CSAGTSGSWDNEQFF. In nucleotides, the CDR3 is TGCAGCGCCGGGACTAGCGGGAGCTGGGACAATGAGCAGTTCTTC. V is TRBV29-1 and J is TRBJ2-1; 14 bases match TRBD2. The CDR3 contains 15 residues. Per the germline V gene, CDR1 is SQVTM and CDR2 is ANQGSEA. V trimming: 7 bases; J trimming: 5 bases; junction bases outside the gene matches: 7.

The rearrangement uses TRBV18 and TRBJ2-5; perhaps TRBD2 as D (6 bases). Germline CDR1 is KGHSH and CDR2 is LQKENI. This CDR3 contains 13 residues. Trimming stripped 6 bases from V and 4 bases from J, with 12 bases between. The CDR3 is CASSYEEGETQYF. The CDR3 DNA follows: TGTGCCAGCTCCTACGAGGAGGGAGAGACCCAGTACTTC.

This chain connects TRBV14 to TRBJ2-5; weak D call: TRBD2 (6 bases). Per the germline V gene, CDR1 is SGHDN and CDR2 is FVKESK. This CDR3 comprises 13 residues. The ends were cut back, 8 bases at V and 4 bases at J, with 14 bases in the middle. CDR3 sequence reads: CASGVQGGETQYF. The CDR3 nucleotides read TGTGCCAGCGGAGTTCAGGGAGGAGAGACCCAGTACTTC.

The chain uses TRBV28 and TRBJ2-7; 7 bases map to TRBD2. V lost 3 bases and J lost 3; bases outside the gene matches: 8. Looked up from germline, CDR1 is MDHEN and CDR2 is SYDVKM. The CDR3 totals 15 residues. The CDR3 DNA reads TGTGCCAGCAGTTTTAGCGGGCGCCCAAACTACGAGCAGTACTTC. Translated, it gives CASSFSGRPNYEQYF.

This clone has just a few counts. This chain links TRBV5-1 with TRBJ1-1, with D possibly TRBD1 on 6 matching bases. This CDR3 region has 14 residues. V lost 0 bases and J lost 5, with 11 bases in between. Germline CDR1 is SGHRS and CDR2 is YFSETQ. The CDR3 DNA follows: TGCGCCAGCAGCTTGGGGAGGGGGAGGACTGAAGCTTTCTTT. It specifies CASSLGRGRTEAFF.

This rearrangement joins TRBV7-3 to TRBJ2-3; 10 positions match TRBD2. Trimming cost V 4 bases and J 4 bases; bases outside gene matches: 14. The CDR3 has 18 residues. In germline, CDR1 is SGHTA, CDR2 FQGTGA. The CDR3 DNA reads TGTGCCAGCAGCTCCACGGGAAGAGCGGGAGGGCCCTCAGATACGCAGTATTTT. It is translated as CASSSTGRAGGPSDTQYF.

This clone was seen only a few times. V usage is TRBV6-1 and J usage is TRBJ1-5, with 10 bases identical to TRBD1. Germline lookup yields CDR1 MNHNS and CDR2 SASEGT. The CDR3 is made up of 13 amino acids. V lost 8 bases to trimming and J lost 5 bases; unmatched junction nucleotides: 3. The CDR3 sequence: CASAGTGDQPQHF. CDR3 DNA: TGTGCCAGCGCAGGGACAGGGGATCAGCCCCAGCATTTT.

As to this clone: In the same sample, other DNA sequences code for this CDR3. This chain links TRBV10-1 with TRBJ2-1; D is tentatively TRBD1 or TRBD2 (5 bases each). Trimming stripped 2 bases from V and 0 bases from J, with 8 bases between. Germline lookup yields CDR1 WNHNN and CDR2 SYGVQD (reference sequence). CDR3 size: 15 residues. For the CDR3, the DNA is TGCGCCAGCAGTGAGGGGACGGGCTCCTACAATGAGCAGTTCTTC. Residues: CASSEGTGSYNEQFF.

The J gene is TRBJ2-2, the V gene TRBV29-1, with D perhaps matching TRBD2 (6 bases). The CDR3 runs to 14 residues. Trimming removed 7 bases from V and 6 bases from J, with 18 bases in between. The germline V gene has CDR1 SQVTM and CDR2 ANQGSEA. CDR3 DNA sequence: TGCAGCGCTGACGAGGGACTCCCTTCCGGGGAGCTGTTTTTT. It specifies CSADEGLPSGELFF.

The V gene is TRBV29-1, the J gene TRBJ2-2; the D call may be TRBD1 or TRBD2 (5 bases each). Germline CDR1 SQVTM, CDR2 ANQGSEA. With 6 bases removed from V and 5 bases from J, the gap between germline ends came to 16 bases. This CDR3 spans 14 amino acids. The CDR3 loop is CSVFAGWGTGELFF. The CDR3 DNA follows: TGCAGCGTCTTCGCAGGGTGGGGGACCGGGGAGCTGTTTTTT.

This clone was seen a handful of times. The chain couples TRBV2 to TRBJ2-6; maybe TRBD1 (5 bases). Germline CDR1 SNHLY, CDR2 FYNNEI. The CDR3 has 14 amino acids. Trimming took off 8 bases at V and 0 bases at J, with 8 bases between the two ends. This CDR3 is CASLRGSGANVLTF. CDR3 DNA: TGTGCCAGCTTAAGGGGCTCTGGGGCCAACGTCCTGACTTTC.

The chain employs TRBV28 and TRBJ2-5; 7 bases are shared with TRBD1. The CDR3 covers 15 residues. Trimming removed 7 bases from V and 2 bases from J; junction bases left unmatched: 10. Looked up from germline, CDR1 is MDHEN and CDR2 is SYDVKM. CDR3 region: CASTSGQNYQETQYF. In nucleotides, the CDR3 is TGTGCCAGCACTTCGGGACAGAACTATCAAGAGACCCAGTACTTC. Based on the CDR3 plus reference TRBV28 and TRBJ2-5, the full variable domain is DVKVTQSSRYLVKRTGEKVFLECVQDMDHENMFWYRQDPGLGLRLIYFSYDVKMKEKGDIPEGYSVSREKKERFSLILESASTNQTSMYLCASTSGQNYQETQYFGPGTRLLVL.

In this sample, this clone turned up a few times. This rearrangement joins TRBV13 to TRBJ2-7; no clear D. The germline CDR1 and CDR2 sequences are PRHDT and FYEKMQ (reference sequence). Trimming cost V 5 bases and J 7 bases, with 15 bases left between them. The CDR3 is made up of 13 amino acids. The CDR3 DNA follows: TGTGCCAGCAGCCACCCCTCTACGTGGGAGCAGTACTTC. This gives the protein CASSHPSTWEQYF.

This chain connects TRBV4-1 to TRBJ2-1; 13 nucleotides line up with TRBD2. Germline lookup yields CDR1 MGHRA and CDR2 YSYEKL. V dropped 4 bases and J dropped 0; count of bases not matched to a gene: 3. This CDR3 has 17 residues. CDR3 amino acids: CASSPRTSGSSYNEQFF. CDR3 bases: TGCGCCAGCAGCCCCCGGACTAGCGGGAGCTCCTACAATGAGCAGTTCTTC.

This rearrangement joins TRBV5-6 to TRBJ2-1; TRBD1 agrees at 8 bases. This CDR3 comprises 16 residues. Looked up from germline, CDR1 is SGHDT and CDR2 is YYEEEE. Trimming removed 5 bases from V and 9 bases from J; junction bases left unmatched: 16. The CDR3 DNA is TGTGCCAGCAGTCTTAACAGGGGGTCCCTTACTTCTGAGCAGTTCTTC. This gives the protein CASSLNRGSLTSEQFF. Drawing the rest from reference TRBV5-6 and TRBJ2-1, the complete variable domain is DAGVTQSPTHLIKTRGQQVTLRCSPKSGHDTVSWYQQALGQGPQFIFQYYEEEERQRGNFPDRFSGHQFPNYSSELNVNALLLGDSALYLCASSLNRGSLTSEQFFGPGTRLTVL.

This clone was observed a few times. V and J are TRBV11-2 and TRBJ1-4; a possible D gene is TRBD1 (5 bases). In germline, CDR1 is SGHAT, CDR2 FQNNGV. The CDR3 is 14 amino acids. V lost 4 bases and J 6 bases, leaving 12 bases between the germline ends. CDR3: CASSWDPRDEKLFF. CDR3 in DNA: TGTGCCAGCAGCTGGGACCCCAGGGATGAAAAACTGTTTTTT.

As concerns this clone: Different DNA sequences within this sample yield the same CDR3. V is TRBV5-1 and J is TRBJ2-2, with D possibly being TRBD1 or TRBD2 (5 bases each). Germline V gives CDR1 SGHRS, CDR2 YFSETQ. Trimming pared 4 bases from V and 6 bases from J, leaving 7 bases between. The CDR3 contains 12 residues. The CDR3 DNA sequence: TGCGCCAGCAGCCTGGGGGCCGGGGAGCTGTTTTTT. Encoded protein: CASSLGAGELFF. Full variable domain (outside the CDR3, taken from reference TRBV5-1 and TRBJ2-2): KAGVTQTPRYLIKTRGQQVTLSCSPISGHRSVSWYQQTPGQGLQFLFEYFSETQRNKGNFPGRFSGRQFSNSRSEMNVSTLELGDSALYLCASSLGAGELFFGEGSRLTVL.

V gene TRBV4-1 combines with J gene TRBJ1-1; D possibly corresponds to TRBD1 (6 bases). The CDR3 is 19 residues long. Germline assignment: CDR1 MGHRA and CDR2 YSYEKL. V lost 0 bases to trimming and J lost 4 bases, with 24 bases between them. The CDR3 DNA follows: TGCGCCAGCAGCCAAGATTTCAGGGGTTCGGGAGGGCCAGCCACTGAAGCTTTCTTT. This encodes CASSQDFRGSGGPATEAFF.